The following is a T cell receptor (beta chain) sequence with its context. The CDR3 is made up of 13 amino acids. V lost 8 bases and J 7 bases, leaving 18 bases between the germline ends. Germline CDR1 is LGHDT and CDR2 is YNNKEL (reference sequence). Assay used: immunoSEQ multiplex PCR; TCRdb lists only in-frame clones, some missing. The sample yields about 89,000 clones, 86% seen once. The entry originates in a study of control samples from healthy donors and cancer patients. The J gene is TRBJ2-7, the V gene TRBV3-1 (or the pseudogene TRBV3-2); the D gene is possibly TRBD2 (7 bases). The source is a man aged 30 to 39 in good health. Sequencing was carried out using blood. CDR3 in DNA: TGTGCCAGCCCTCTGGGGGGGCTAAGTGAGCAGTACTTC. Translated, it gives CASPLGGLSEQYF.